These T cell receptor beta chains were read from a single sample in a study of vaccination and CD4 T cells after COVID-19. Their antigen targets remain unknown. A single record per CDR3 protein comes from TCRdb applying MiXCR to the PCR reads. This sample has roughly 11,000 distinct CDR3 sequences; around 60% occur once, and the top ten carry more than 13%. Sequencing was carried out using CD4+ T cells from blood, cultured in vitro. These receptors were taken from a human donor who had recovered from COVID-19. Each CDR3 is given with its conserved first and last residue. The D gene is left open where the match is weak. Part of the rows lack a size; the others show once, few, many or a class for expanded clones.

J gene: TRBJ1-1
clone size: NA
V gene: TRBV19
D gene: NA
CDR3 DNA: TGTGCCAGTAGTAACCGGGACGCCCTGACCGCTTTCTTT
CDR3 protein: CASSNRDALTAFF

J gene: TRBJ1-1
clone size: NA
V gene: TRBV29-1
D gene: NA
CDR3 DNA: TGCAGCGTTGCTCTACAGCTGAACACTGAAGCTTTCTTT
CDR3 protein: CSVALQLNTEAFF

J gene: TRBJ2-5
clone size: NA
V gene: TRBV19
D gene: NA
CDR3 DNA: TGTGCCAGTAGTATCCAGAGGGGTCAGGGGGAGACCCAGTACTTC
CDR3 protein: CASSIQRGQGETQYF

J gene: TRBJ2-1
clone size: NA
V gene: TRBV4-3
D gene: TRBD2
CDR3 DNA: TGCGCCAGCAGCCAAGAGGTGTCTAGCGGGGAGCAGTTCTTC
CDR3 protein: CASSQEVSSGEQFF

J gene: TRBJ2-7
clone size: NA
V gene: TRBV28
D gene: NA
CDR3 DNA: TGTGCCAGCAGTGCCCCCGGGGGGCCCTCCTACGAGCAGTACTTC
CDR3 protein: CASSAPGGPSYEQYF

J gene: TRBJ1-1
clone size: few
V gene: TRBV7-9
D gene: NA
CDR3 DNA: TGTGCCAGCAGCTTGATAGGGCCGAACACTGAAGCTTTCTTT
CDR3 protein: CASSLIGPNTEAFF

J gene: TRBJ2-5
clone size: NA
V gene: TRBV7-6
D gene: NA
CDR3 DNA: TGTGCCAGCAGCTTAGCGGGAGTCAGGGACGAGACCCAGTACTTC
CDR3 protein: CASSLAGVRDETQYF

J gene: TRBJ2-7
clone size: NA
V gene: TRBV20-1
D gene: TRBD2
CDR3 DNA: TGCAGTGCTGCTAGCGGGAGTAGGTACGAGCAGTACTTC
CDR3 protein: CSAASGSRYEQYF

J gene: TRBJ1-2
clone size: few
V gene: TRBV6-2/TRBV6-3
D gene: TRBD1
CDR3 DNA: TGTGCCAGCACCGGGACAGGGAACTATGGCTACACCTTC
CDR3 protein: CASTGTGNYGYTF

J gene: TRBJ2-2
clone size: medium-sized
V gene: TRBV5-4
D gene: TRBD1
CDR3 DNA: TGTGCCAGCAGCACGGGACAGGGGTACACCGGGGAGCTGTTTTTT
CDR3 protein: CASSTGQGYTGELFF

J gene: TRBJ1-5
clone size: NA
V gene: TRBV30
D gene: TRBD1
CDR3 DNA: TGTGCCTGGAGTGTCGACAGGGACAATCAGCCCCAGCATTTT
CDR3 protein: CAWSVDRDNQPQHF

J gene: TRBJ1-1
clone size: NA
V gene: TRBV7-6
D gene: NA
CDR3 DNA: TGTGCCAGCAGCTTGCAGTGGGGGACTGAAGCTTTCTTT
CDR3 protein: CASSLQWGTEAFF

J gene: TRBJ2-5
clone size: once
V gene: TRBV20-1
D gene: TRBD2
CDR3 DNA: TGCAGTGCAAGGACTAGCGGAGCCGTGGAGACCCAGTACTTC
CDR3 protein: CSARTSGAVETQYF

J gene: TRBJ1-2
clone size: NA
V gene: TRBV20-1
D gene: NA
CDR3 DNA: TGCAGTGCTAGAGCCGGGGGCGACTATGGCTACACCTTC
CDR3 protein: CSARAGGDYGYTF

J gene: TRBJ1-1
clone size: once
V gene: TRBV27
D gene: NA
CDR3 DNA: TGTGCCAGCAGTTTATCGCGAAGGAACACTGAAGCTTTCTTT
CDR3 protein: CASSLSRRNTEAFF

J gene: TRBJ1-6
clone size: few
V gene: TRBV15
D gene: NA
CDR3 DNA: TGTGCCACCAGCAGAGGAGGGTCTAATTCACCCCTCCACTTT
CDR3 protein: CATSRGGSNSPLHF

J gene: TRBJ2-5
clone size: NA
V gene: TRBV20-1
D gene: NA
CDR3 DNA: TGCAGTGCTAAACGAGGGTTAGCGGAGACACGGGAGACCCAGTACTTC
CDR3 protein: CSAKRGLAETRETQYF

J gene: TRBJ2-7
clone size: NA
V gene: TRBV12-3/TRBV12-4
D gene: NA
CDR3 DNA: TGTGCCAGCAGTCCGGACGGGGTTGGACCCTACGAGCAGTACTTC
CDR3 protein: CASSPDGVGPYEQYF

J gene: TRBJ2-7
clone size: NA
V gene: TRBV7-2
D gene: TRBD2
CDR3 DNA: TGTGCCAGCAGCTCCAGCGGGGGGAACTACGAGCAGTACTTC
CDR3 protein: CASSSSGGNYEQYF

J gene: TRBJ2-2
clone size: NA
V gene: TRBV7-7
D gene: NA
CDR3 DNA: TGTGCTAGCAGCAATGAGGGCACCGGGGAGCTGTTTTTT
CDR3 protein: CASSNEGTGELFF

J gene: TRBJ1-5
clone size: few
V gene: TRBV20-1
D gene: NA
CDR3 DNA: TGCAGTGCTAGCAGGGTTCTGGGGCCCCAGCATTTT
CDR3 protein: CSASRVLGPQHF

J gene: TRBJ2-7
clone size: NA
V gene: TRBV28
D gene: NA
CDR3 DNA: TGTGCCAGCAGCACCCAGGGCCGCCTCTACGAGCAGTACTTC
CDR3 protein: CASSTQGRLYEQYF

J gene: TRBJ1-1
clone size: NA
V gene: TRBV20-1
D gene: TRBD1
CDR3 DNA: TGCAGTGCTGGGACGACAGGGTGGGCCACTGAAGCTTTCTTT
CDR3 protein: CSAGTTGWATEAFF

J gene: TRBJ2-6
clone size: NA
V gene: TRBV6-1
D gene: TRBD1
CDR3 DNA: TGTGCCAGCAGTAAAAGGGGGCCAGGGGCCAACGTCCTGACTTTC
CDR3 protein: CASSKRGPGANVLTF

J gene: TRBJ2-7
clone size: NA
V gene: TRBV28
D gene: NA
CDR3 DNA: TGTGCCAGCAGTTTCCTCGGGGGAGTCTCCTACGAGCAGTACTTC
CDR3 protein: CASSFLGGVSYEQYF

J gene: TRBJ1-1
clone size: NA
V gene: TRBV7-9
D gene: NA
CDR3 DNA: TGTGCCAGCAGCCCCCGGATTGTGAACACTGAAGCTTTCTTT
CDR3 protein: CASSPRIVNTEAFF

J gene: TRBJ1-2
clone size: NA
V gene: TRBV20-1
D gene: TRBD1
CDR3 DNA: TGCAGTGCTAGAGATAGACAGGGAGTCTATGGCTACACCTTC
CDR3 protein: CSARDRQGVYGYTF

J gene: TRBJ2-7
clone size: few
V gene: TRBV10-1
D gene: NA
CDR3 DNA: TGCGCCAGCTCCAGGGACTCCTACGAGCAGTACTTC
CDR3 protein: CASSRDSYEQYF

J gene: TRBJ2-7
clone size: NA
V gene: TRBV7-2
D gene: NA
CDR3 DNA: TGTGCCAGCAGCTTAGGGACGACCTACGAGCAGTACTTC
CDR3 protein: CASSLGTTYEQYF

J gene: TRBJ2-1
clone size: NA
V gene: TRBV6-5
D gene: NA
CDR3 DNA: TGTGCCAGCAGTTACTCGAGAGGGGGCAATGAGCAGTTCTTC
CDR3 protein: CASSYSRGGNEQFF

J gene: TRBJ1-2
clone size: NA
V gene: TRBV6-1
D gene: NA
CDR3 DNA: TGTGCCAGCAGCCCCGACAGAGTTCTTCCCCGTGGCTACACCTTC
CDR3 protein: CASSPDRVLPRGYTF

J gene: TRBJ2-7
clone size: NA
V gene: TRBV11-1
D gene: NA
CDR3 DNA: TGTGCCAGCAGCCTACGCTCCGGCTCCTACGAGCAGTACTTC
CDR3 protein: CASSLRSGSYEQYF

J gene: TRBJ1-6
clone size: once
V gene: TRBV19
D gene: NA
CDR3 DNA: TGTGCCAGTAGTATGGTCAGGGCCGATTCACCCCTCCACTTT
CDR3 protein: CASSMVRADSPLHF

J gene: TRBJ2-4
clone size: few
V gene: TRBV27
D gene: NA
CDR3 DNA: TGTGCCAGCAGAGATTCAGCCAAAAACATTCAGTACTTC
CDR3 protein: CASRDSAKNIQYF

J gene: TRBJ2-7
clone size: NA
V gene: TRBV7-8
D gene: NA
CDR3 DNA: TGTGCCAGCAGCGCAGCAGGGGAGAATTGGTACTTC
CDR3 protein: CASSAAGENWYF

J gene: TRBJ2-2
clone size: NA
V gene: TRBV6-2/TRBV6-3
D gene: TRBD2
CDR3 DNA: TGTGCCAGCAGTAACCACCTGGGACTAGCGGGGGTCACCGGGGAGCTGTTTTTT
CDR3 protein: CASSNHLGLAGVTGELFF

J gene: TRBJ1-1
clone size: few
V gene: TRBV6-2/TRBV6-3
D gene: TRBD1
CDR3 DNA: TGTGCCATCAGGAGACAGGGGGCTGCTGAAGCTTTCTTT
CDR3 protein: CAIRRQGAAEAFF

J gene: TRBJ1-1
clone size: few
V gene: TRBV18
D gene: NA
CDR3 DNA: TGTGCCAGCTCACCTGAGACGCGCACTGAAGCTTTCTTT
CDR3 protein: CASSPETRTEAFF

J gene: TRBJ2-7
clone size: few
V gene: TRBV15
D gene: NA
CDR3 DNA: TGTGCCACCAGCAGAGAAGGGGCCCAATACGAGCAGTACTTC
CDR3 protein: CATSREGAQYEQYF